The 8 T cell receptor beta chains listed next were all sequenced from one sample in a study of identical twins. TCRdb independently ran MiXCR on the 5' RACE reads; one entry per CDR3 protein. The sample carries 550,000 to 700,000 distinct CDR3 sequences, about 20% recorded once. A further study also used this sample, focusing on T cells expressing NK-cell markers.

Sequencing used PBMCs. These receptors came from a woman between 18 and 29 years old in good health.

The chain carries TRBV20-1 and TRBJ1-2; 7 nucleotides line up with TRBD1. Germline V gene data show CDR1 as DFQATT and CDR2 as SNEGSKA (reference sequence). This CDR3 spans 13 amino acids. J gave up 8 bases and V 5 bases, and 11 bases lay outside the gene matches. The DNA of the CDR3 is TGCAGTGCTCTCAATTCGACAGGGAACGGCTACACCTTC. Its protein product is CSALNSTGNGYTF.

This clonotype has at least ten counts. The rearrangement joins TRBV10-3 to TRBJ2-7; maybe TRBD2 (5 bases). Germline-derived CDR1 and CDR2 are ENHRY and SYGVKD. V was clipped by 4 bases and J by 0 bases, with 10 bases between them. The CDR3 has 14 residues. The CDR3 loop is CAISGAGSSYEQYF. The CDR3 coding sequence is TGTGCCATCAGTGGAGCTGGGAGCTCCTACGAGCAGTACTTC.

This sequence joins TRBV5-1 and TRBJ2-1; the D call may be TRBD1 or TRBD2 (5 bases each). V gave up 0 bases and J gave up 10 bases, with 14 bases separating them. CDR3 length: 14 residues. Looked up from germline, CDR1 is SGHRS and CDR2 is YFSETQ. CDR3: CASSLVIGDQEQFF. CDR3 in DNA: TGCGCCAGCAGCTTGGTAATAGGGGACCAGGAGCAGTTCTTC.

This clonotype has ten or more counts. The J gene is TRBJ2-5, the V gene TRBV5-1; 8 bases align to TRBD1. This CDR3 is 14 amino acids long. V dropped 3 bases and J dropped 5; count of bases not matched to a gene: 6. Germline V lookup: CDR1 SGHRS, CDR2 YFSETQ. The CDR3 DNA reads TGCGCCAGCAGCTCTACAGGGGGACGTGAGACCCAGTACTTC. Amino acid sequence: CASSSTGGRETQYF.

This clonotype was detected ten times or more. V is TRBV29-1 and J is TRBJ2-7, with 10 positions matching TRBD1. J was trimmed by 5 bases and V by 6 bases; bases with no gene match: 7. The CDR3 consists of 13 residues. Germline V gene data show CDR1 as SQVTM and CDR2 as ANQGSEA. The CDR3 sequence: CSVPGQGSHEQYF. The DNA for the CDR3 is TGCAGCGTCCCGGGACAGGGGTCCCACGAGCAGTACTTC.

The J gene is TRBJ2-7, the V gene TRBV7-2; D is ambiguous. The length of the CDR3 is 15 residues. From germline, CDR1 is SGHTA and CDR2 FQGNSA. Trimming took off 3 bases at V and 5 bases at J, with 17 bases between the two ends. As DNA, the CDR3 is TGTGCCAGCAGCTTCTCCGGCAGGTTCGTCGACGAGCAGTACTTC. Translating gives CASSFSGRFVDEQYF.

Only a few counts were recorded for this clonotype. The chain links TRBV7-6 to TRBJ2-7; TRBD1 matches at 7 bases. Germline trimming cut 5 bases from V and 0 bases from J; bases unmatched to any gene: 10. In germline, CDR1 is SGHVS, CDR2 FNYEAQ. There are 16 residues in the CDR3. The CDR3 sequence is CASSRGRQGVSYEQYF. The CDR3 nucleotides are TGTGCCAGCAGCCGAGGCAGACAGGGAGTCTCCTACGAGCAGTACTTC. The full variable domain, rest sourced from reference TRBV7-6 and TRBJ2-7, is GAGVSQSPRYKVTKRGQDVALRCDPISGHVSLYWYRQALGQGPEFLTYFNYEAQQDKSGLPNDRFSAERPEGSISTLTIQRTEQRDSAMYRCASSRGRQGVSYEQYFGPGTRLTVT.

This clonotype was seen a handful of times. V is TRBV20-1 and J is TRBJ2-1, with 10 positions matching TRBD2. Unmatched junction bases numbered 9, after V lost 1 base and J lost 6 bases. Germline CDR1 and CDR2: DFQATT and SNEGSKA (reference sequence). This CDR3 region has 16 residues. Here the CDR3 DNA reads TGCAGTGCTAGAGGAAGCGGGAGGGCCGTTGGCAATGAGCAGTTCTTC. As protein: CSARGSGRAVGNEQFF.